The 25 T cell receptor beta chains below all came from one sample that was sequenced in a study of T cells in Graves' hyperthyroidism and ophthalmopathy. Using RNA transcripts as the source, TCR beta CDR3 regions were amplified. The HTBI primer set served for first-round RT-PCR of the TCR CDR3. MiXCR was run by TCRdb on the multiplex PCR reads, yielding one entry per CDR3 protein. The repertoire has 600,000 to 750,000 distinct CDR3 sequences, around a sixth of them found once; the top ten carry 15%. Sample: blood. Every receptor here comes from a man aged 50-60 years with Graves' hyperthyroidism.

As to this clonotype: A clone one base away is much larger, so this may be a read error. This likely comes from a read error, as the CDR3 has no conserved phenylalanine or tryptophan at its end. The V gene is TRBV28, the J gene TRBJ2-7; 14 nucleotides line up with TRBD2. Germline-derived CDR1 and CDR2 are MDHEN and SYDVKM. The CDR3 sequence is 14 residues long. Unmatched junction bases numbered 7, after V lost 6 bases and J lost 9 bases. The CDR3 is CASRKGLAGVGQYL. DNA for the CDR3: TGTGCCAGCAGAAAGGGACTAGCGGGAGTAGGGCAGTACCTC.

The table lists this clonotype with many counts. The chain uses TRBV2 and TRBJ2-4; TRBD1 or TRBD2 may be the D gene (6 bases each). CDR3 length: 15 residues. The V gene lost 8 bases and the J gene lost 1 base, with 15 bases spanning the gap. Per germline, CDR1 SNHLY and CDR2 FYNNEI. The CDR3: CASVVLGGAKNIQYF. CDR3 in DNA: TGTGCCAGCGTGGTGTTGGGGGGCGCCAAAAACATTCAGTACTTC. The full variable domain, in which reference TRBV2 and TRBJ2-4 provide the parts outside the CDR3, is EPEVTQTPSHQVTQMGQEVILRCVPISNHLYFYWYRQILGQKVEFLVSFYNNEISEKSEIFDDQFSVERPDGSNFTLKIRSTKLEDSAMYFCASVVLGGAKNIQYFGAGTRLSVL.

The CDR3 loop is CASSQDREILGDRAYNEQFF. Here the CDR3 DNA reads TGCGCCAGCAGCCAAGATCGGGAGATACTAGGGGACAGGGCCTACAATGAGCAGTTCTTC. The chain employs TRBV4-1 and TRBJ2-1, with 9 bases matching TRBD1. V lost 0 bases, J lost 2 bases, and 14 bases stayed unmatched. From germline, CDR1 is MGHRA and CDR2 YSYEKL. The CDR3 is 20 amino acids.

This clonotype was observed a few times. The rearrangement uses TRBV20-1 and TRBJ2-1; tentatively, D is TRBD2 (6 bases). Germline CDR1 is DFQATT and CDR2 is SNEGSKA (reference sequence). There are 17 residues in the CDR3. Trimming stripped 0 bases from V and 3 bases from J, with 18 bases between. CDR3 protein: CSARDGSGTYIYNEQFF. The CDR3 region has the DNA TGCAGTGCTAGAGATGGTAGCGGCACCTACATCTACAATGAGCAGTTCTTC.

This clonotype occurred once. The chain uses TRBV20-1 and TRBJ2-1; D gene unclear. V was clipped by 4 bases and J by 1 base, with 8 bases between them. The CDR3 is made up of 13 amino acids. CDR1 and CDR2 (germline): DFQATT, SNEGSKA (reference sequence). The CDR3 DNA sequence: TGCAGTGCTACTGAGTTTTCCTACAATGAGCAGTTCTTC. Its translation: CSATEFSYNEQFF.

This clonotype was seen more than once but under ten times. The chain combines TRBV9 with TRBJ2-5; possible D gene TRBD2, 6 bases. The germline gives CDR1 SGDLS, CDR2 YYNGEE. The V end was cut by 7 bases, the J end by 6 bases, with 19 bases between. The CDR3 runs to 14 residues. CDR3 sequence: CASGAGFSGQTQYF. CDR3 coding DNA: TGTGCCAGCGGCGCGGGATTTTCAGGGCAGACCCAGTACTTC.

This clonotype was seen repeatedly, ten times or more. The chain links TRBV6-1 to TRBJ1-3; 7 bases fit TRBD1. Trimming at V came to 4 bases and at J to 1 base, leaving 7 bases not matched to a gene. CDR3 length: 16 amino acids. Germline CDR1 and CDR2: MNHNS and SASEGT. In nucleotides, the CDR3 is TGTGCCAGCAGTGCAAGACAGGGTCGATCTGGAAACACCATATATTTT. It specifies CASSARQGRSGNTIYF.

This clonotype was detected once. This sequence joins TRBV4-3 and TRBJ2-5; 13 bases match TRBD2. The germline CDR1 and CDR2 sequences are LGHNA and YSLEER. Trimming cost V 3 bases and J 4 bases; bases outside gene matches: 5. The CDR3 has 16 residues. The DNA for the CDR3 is TGCGCCAGCAGCCAGGCACTAGCGGGAGGGCGAGAGACCCAGTACTTC. Its protein product is CASSQALAGGRETQYF.

This clonotype was seen more than once but under ten times. The V call is TRBV12-3 or TRBV12-4, the J call TRBJ1-2, with TRBD1 identical over 7 bases. V trimming: 6 bases; J trimming: 7 bases; junction bases outside the gene matches: 11. The CDR3 is 14 amino acids. The DNA for the CDR3 is TGTGCCAGCAGCCTGGACAGGAGGATGGTTGGCTACACCTTC. Encoded protein: CASSLDRRMVGYTF.

The chain links TRBV7-2 to TRBJ2-2; D remains unclear. Germline values: CDR1 SGHTA, CDR2 FQGNSA. Trimming left V 2 bases short and J 4 bases short, with 8 bases between. The CDR3 runs 14 residues. This CDR3 reads CASSLREFTGELFF. CDR3 nucleotide sequence: TGTGCCAGCAGCTTACGCGAGTTCACCGGGGAGCTGTTTTTT.

This clonotype has a count of ten or more. The rearrangement uses TRBV5-1 and TRBJ2-1, with D hard to call. Trimming took 0 bases from V and 7 from J, leaving 8 bases between them. CDR1 SGHRS and CDR2 YFSETQ come from the germline V gene. This CDR3 is built from 13 residues. CDR3 region: CASSLEPANEQFF. DNA for the CDR3: TGCGCCAGCAGCTTGGAACCGGCGAATGAGCAGTTCTTC.

This clonotype was found many times. The chain recombines TRBV27 with TRBJ2-1, with no clear D. Germline CDR1 MNHEY, CDR2 SMNVEV (reference sequence). Trimming removed 6 bases at V and 5 bases at J, with 17 bases between. The CDR3 runs 15 residues. DNA for the CDR3: TGTGCCAGCAGATTAGGGTCCCACCCCCACAATGAGCAGTTCTTC. Amino acid sequence: CASRLGSHPHNEQFF.

The chain has TRBV28 and TRBJ1-1; 11 positions match TRBD1. The CDR3 has 15 residues. V dropped 7 bases and J dropped 3; count of bases not matched to a gene: 7. Germline V lookup: CDR1 MDHEN, CDR2 SYDVKM. The DNA for the CDR3 is TGTGCCAGCACTTGGGACAGGGGGTTGGACACTGAAGCTTTCTTT. Translated, it gives CASTWDRGLDTEAFF.

The chain joins TRBV24-1 to TRBJ2-1, with 9 bases identical to TRBD1. V was pared by 3 bases and J by 7 bases, with 12 bases of the junction left unmatched. CDR1 and CDR2 (germline): KGHDR, SFDVKD. The CDR3 extends over 17 amino acids. CDR3 residues: CATSDLWGRQGVNEQFF. Here the CDR3 DNA reads TGTGCCACCAGTGATCTCTGGGGACGACAGGGGGTAAATGAGCAGTTCTTC.

The sample holds many counts of this clonotype. The J gene is TRBJ2-7, the V gene TRBV6-2 or TRBV6-3, with 7 bases matching TRBD1. Germline V gene sequence: CDR1 MNHEY, CDR2 SVGEGT. This CDR3 is built from 14 residues. V was pared by 7 bases and J by 2 bases, with 8 bases of the junction left unmatched. The CDR3 is CASTPSGGTYEQYF. As DNA, the CDR3 is TGTGCCAGCACCCCGTCAGGGGGAACCTACGAGCAGTACTTC.

This clonotype has a count of ten or more. The chain uses TRBV7-2 and TRBJ2-1, with a possible D match to TRBD2 (6 bases). The CDR3 is 15 amino acids. Trimming left V 5 bases short and J 4 bases short, with 15 bases between. The germline CDR1 and CDR2 sequences are SGHTA and FQGNSA. The CDR3 DNA reads TGTGCCAGCAGCGTTCCGGAGGGGATTTACAATGAGCAGTTCTTC. It translates to CASSVPEGIYNEQFF.

This clonotype was counted between two and nine times. V and J are TRBV28 and TRBJ2-7; no clear D. The V gene lost 5 bases and the J gene lost 2 bases, with 10 bases spanning the gap. CDR1 and CDR2 from the germline V gene are MDHEN and SYDVKM. This CDR3 is built from 13 residues. CDR3 protein: CASSPPRPYEQYF. CDR3 sequence (DNA): TGTGCCAGCAGTCCCCCCCGACCCTACGAGCAGTACTTC.

This clonotype turned up a few times. The chain joins TRBV20-1 to TRBJ1-1, with D perhaps TRBD1 (6 bases). The V and J ends lost 5 bases and 6 bases respectively, with 16 bases between them. The germline V gene has CDR1 DFQATT and CDR2 SNEGSKA (reference sequence). CDR3 length: 13 amino acids. Here the CDR3 reads CSAGGQGSAEAFF. The CDR3 coding sequence is TGCAGTGCTGGGGGCCAGGGGAGCGCTGAAGCTTTCTTT.

The chain recombines TRBV30 with TRBJ2-5; D remains ambiguous. Germline V gene sequence: CDR1 GTSNPN, CDR2 SVGIG (reference sequence). The germline V and J ends were trimmed by 3 bases and 2 bases, with 7 bases remaining between them. The CDR3 sequence is 12 residues long. The CDR3 reads CAWRPLQETQYF. The CDR3 DNA reads as TGTGCCTGGAGGCCCCTACAAGAGACCCAGTACTTC.

The CDR3, as DNA: TGTGCCAGCAGCTTATCAGCGGGCGTCTCCTACGAGCAGTACTTC. It specifies CASSLSAGVSYEQYF. This chain connects TRBV11-3 to TRBJ2-7; the D gene is possibly TRBD2 (6 bases). This CDR3 has 15 residues. V was trimmed by 2 bases and J by 0 bases, leaving 11 bases between them. CDR1 SGHNT and CDR2 YENEEA come from the germline V gene.

This clonotype was observed a handful of times. The chain carries TRBV29-1 and TRBJ2-1, with 9 bases lining up with TRBD2. The CDR3 is made up of 14 amino acids. Germline trimming cut 3 bases from V and 1 base from J; bases unmatched to any gene: 1. Germline V gene data show CDR1 as SQVTM and CDR2 as ANQGSEA. In nucleotides, the CDR3 is TGCAGCGTTGAGCGGGAGGGTTCCTACAATGAGCAGTTCTTC. Its translation is CSVEREGSYNEQFF.

This clonotype was counted between two and nine times. The chain is built from TRBV6-1 and TRBJ1-1, with TRBD1 matching over 8 bases. The ends lost 3 bases at V and 11 bases at J; junction bases unmatched: 8. CDR1 MNHNS and CDR2 SASEGT come from the germline V gene. This CDR3 has 13 residues. The CDR3 DNA reads TGTGCCAGCAGTGAGGGACAGGAGGTGCGTGCTTTCTTT. Translated: CASSEGQEVRAFF.

The chain employs TRBV7-2 and TRBJ1-5; tentatively, D is TRBD1 (6 bases). The germline V gene has CDR1 SGHTA and CDR2 FQGNSA. CDR3 length: 14 residues. V was trimmed by 4 bases and J by 7 bases, leaving 14 bases between them. CDR3 sequence (DNA): TGTGCCAGCAGCTCACAACAGGGTGGACAGCCCCAGCATTTT. This sequence encodes CASSSQQGGQPQHF.

At least ten counts were recorded for this clonotype. The V gene is TRBV28, the J gene TRBJ2-3; D is ambiguous. Germline lookup yields CDR1 MDHEN and CDR2 SYDVKM. The CDR3 length is 12 residues. The germline V and J ends were trimmed by 5 bases and 6 bases, with 9 bases remaining between them. The CDR3, as DNA: TGTGCCAGCAGTAGTAGCCTGGATACGCAGTATTTT. Encoded protein: CASSSSLDTQYF.

Points on this clonotype: A clone one base away is much larger, so this may be a read error. This chain uses TRBV11-2 with TRBJ2-7, with D possibly TRBD1 on 6 matching bases. Trimming left V 7 bases short and J 2 bases short, with 15 bases between. Germline CDR1 and CDR2: SGHAT and FQNNGV. The CDR3 length is 14 residues. CDR3: CASNFGQGPYEQYF. The CDR3 DNA reads TGTGCCAGCAACTTCGGGCAGGGGCCCTACGAGCAGTACTTC.